This T cell receptor beta chain was recovered during a study of post-analysis software for immune sequencing data. About the study: Both relapsing-remitting and secondary progressive multiple sclerosis featured among the disease courses, as did progressive-relapsing multiple sclerosis.

Regarding the study as a whole: Strong co-clustering by F measure was evident for samples that had been prepared in the same batch. TRBV segments more frequent in patients than in controls numbered roughly 5 and included TRBV5-6, TRBV5-1 and TRBV20-1.

V lost 6 bases, J lost 2 bases, and 12 bases lay in between. CDR3 size: 14 residues. CDR1 is ENHRY, CDR2 SYGVKD, per germline. TCR beta cDNA libraries had unique molecular identifiers. A single record per CDR3 protein comes from TCRdb applying MiXCR to the PCR reads. The sample has about 540,000 distinct CDR3 sequences, around a third seen once. Only a few counts were recorded for this clonotype. Its target is unknown. The sequenced sample consisted of blood. V is TRBV10-3 and J is TRBJ2-3; the D gene is possibly TRBD1 (6 bases). The sequence was collected from a girl between 2 and 17 years old with multiple sclerosis. The CDR3 DNA reads TGTGCCATCAGCCGACAGGTGGTCACAGATACGCAGTATTTT. This codes for CAISRQVVTDTQYF.